This T cell receptor (beta chain) is drawn from a study of control samples from healthy donors and cancer patients (dated by TCRdb to 2020 to 2022). Library preparation used the immunoSEQ multiplex PCR assay. TCRdb stores this immuneACCESS table with in-frame sequences only. Part of the clones is absent; in the studies checked, under half of the shortfall reflects unresolved V genes, and no reason is known for the rest. The sample includes fewer than 150,000 clones, with about 93% observed a single time. The ten most abundant clones make up 2.5% of the sample. Comments on this clone: Its cognate antigen has yet to be identified. No quality values exist for individual bases; no much larger clone is one base distant.

CDR3 length: 13 amino acids, cysteine to phenylalanine. Kept here is only the CDR3 DNA, which spans 39 bases and is read in frame from base 1. V is shortened by 7 bases, J by 0 bases, and the region joining them spans 8 bases. The CDR1 and CDR2 encoded by the germline V gene are MNHEY and SVGAGI. Sequences were obtained from blood. This sequence originates from a man aged 18 to 35 in good health. This sequence uses TRBV6-5 and TRBJ2-3; TRBD2 is possibly the D segment (6 matching bases). Here the CDR3 is given as CASKEGSTDTQYF. The sequence in DNA is TGTGCCAGCAAGGAGGGGAGCACAGATACGCAGTATTTT.